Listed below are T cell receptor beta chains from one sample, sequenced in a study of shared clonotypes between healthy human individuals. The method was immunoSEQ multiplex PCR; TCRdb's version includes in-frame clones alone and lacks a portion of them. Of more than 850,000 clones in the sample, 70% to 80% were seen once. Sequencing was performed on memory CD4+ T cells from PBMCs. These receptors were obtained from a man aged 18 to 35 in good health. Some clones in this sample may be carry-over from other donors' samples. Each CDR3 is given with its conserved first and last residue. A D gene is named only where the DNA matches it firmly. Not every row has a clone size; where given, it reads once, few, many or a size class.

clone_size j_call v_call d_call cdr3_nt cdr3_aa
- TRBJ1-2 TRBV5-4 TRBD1 TGTGCCAGCAGCTCCTGGACAGGGGGCGCGAGTGGCTACACCTTC CASSSWTGGASGYTF
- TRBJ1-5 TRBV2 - TGTGCCAGCAGCAAAGGGGGGTTCGTCGTTCAGCCCCAGCATTTT CASSKGGFVVQPQHF
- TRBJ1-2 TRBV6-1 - TGTGCCAGCAGTGCTTACCAGGGCCAGCCTCAGATGGGTGGCTACACCTTC CASSAYQGQPQMGGYTF
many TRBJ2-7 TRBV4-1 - TGCGCCAGCAGCCTGAGGGGGGTAGACGAGCAGTACTTC CASSLRGVDEQYF
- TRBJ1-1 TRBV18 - TGTGCCAGCTCACCATGGAGCGTACGTGACACTGAAGCTTTCTTT CASSPWSVRDTEAFF
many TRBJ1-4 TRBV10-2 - TGCGCCAGCAGTGAGCCCCGGGCCAACTACCTTTATACAACTAATGAAAAACTGTTTTTT CASSEPRANYLYTTNEKLFF
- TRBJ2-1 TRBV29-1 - TGCAGCGCCTCAGGGACGCCCCGGGGGAATGAGCAGTTCTTC CSASGTPRGNEQFF
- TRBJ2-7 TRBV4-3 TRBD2 TGCGCCAGCAGCCAAGATTGGAGGGAGGGTGAGCAGTACTTC CASSQDWREGEQYF
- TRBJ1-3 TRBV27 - TGTGCCAGCAGTGTAGGACCTGGAAACACCATATATTTT CASSVGPGNTIYF
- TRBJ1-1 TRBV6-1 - TGTGCCAGCGTTCCTGGAAGGGCGAGGAACACTGAAGCTTTCTTT CASVPGRARNTEAFF
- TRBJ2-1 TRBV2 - TGTGCCAGCAGCGTCCTGAGAGAGCAGTTCTTC CASSVLREQFF
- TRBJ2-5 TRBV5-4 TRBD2 TGTGCCAGCAGCTCGAAACTAGCGGGAGCAGGGGAGACCCAGTACTTC CASSSKLAGAGETQYF
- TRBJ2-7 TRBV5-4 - TGTGCCAGCAGCCTCCGGGTCTTCGAGAACGACGAGCAGTACTTC CASSLRVFENDEQYF
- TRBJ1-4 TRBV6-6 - TGTGCCAGCGCTGGGAATGAAAAACTGTTTTTT CASAGNEKLFF
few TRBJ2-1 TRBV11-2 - TGTGCCAGCAGCTTTAGGGGGGGGACCGACAATGAGCAGTTCTTC CASSFRGGTDNEQFF
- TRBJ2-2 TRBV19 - TGTGCCAGTAGTCGGCAGGCGAACACCGGGGAGCTGTTTTTT CASSRQANTGELFF
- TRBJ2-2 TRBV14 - TGTGCCAGCAGCCTCGTATGGGGGTCCGGGGAGCTGTTTTTT CASSLVWGSGELFF
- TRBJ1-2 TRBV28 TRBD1 TGTGCCAGCAGTTCCGGGACAGGGGTCCGCCTAGACTATGGCTACACCTTC CASSSGTGVRLDYGYTF
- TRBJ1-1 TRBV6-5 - TGTGCCAGCAGTTACGGCAGGGTAGGGGAAGCTTTCTTT CASSYGRVGEAFF
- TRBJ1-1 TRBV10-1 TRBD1 TGCGCCAGCAGTACCAACCCCGGGACAGGGTTGAACACTGAAGCTTTCTTT CASSTNPGTGLNTEAFF
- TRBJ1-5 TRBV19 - TGTGCCAGTAGTACCCGCGGGCCCCAGCATTTT CASSTRGPQHF
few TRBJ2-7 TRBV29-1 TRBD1 TGCAGCGTCTTACCCGGGACAGGGTCCTACGAGCAGTACTTC CSVLPGTGSYEQYF
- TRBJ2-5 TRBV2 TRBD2 TGTGCCAGCAGTTGGGACTATAAGCAAGAGACCCAGTACTTC CASSWDYKQETQYF
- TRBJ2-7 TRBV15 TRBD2 TGTGCCACCAGCAGAGATCAGGGCCTAGCGGGAGCCTACGAGCAGTACTTC CATSRDQGLAGAYEQYF
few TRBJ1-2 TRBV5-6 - TGTGCCAGCAGCTTTATCCGGGGGCCTAACTATGGCTACACCTTC CASSFIRGPNYGYTF
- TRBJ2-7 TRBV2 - TGTGCCAGCAGCGGAGGGGGGAGTCTTTACGAGCAGTACTTC CASSGGGSLYEQYF
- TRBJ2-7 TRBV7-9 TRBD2 TGTGCCAGCAGCTTAGCGGGAGCGGGGGAGCAGTACTTC CASSLAGAGEQYF
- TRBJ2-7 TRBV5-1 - TGCGCCAGCAGCTTGGTGCAGGGGACCTACGAGCAGTACTTC CASSLVQGTYEQYF
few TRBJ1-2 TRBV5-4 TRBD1 TGTGCCAGCAGACCGGGACAGGGGGCGGACTATGGCTACACCTTC CASRPGQGADYGYTF
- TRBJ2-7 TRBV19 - TGTGCCAGTAGTATAGCTGCGGCAGTTTTGGGGGAGCAGTACTTC CASSIAAAVLGEQYF
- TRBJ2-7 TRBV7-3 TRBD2 TGTGCCAGCAGCCGGACAGGGACTAGCGGGACCTACGAGCAGTACTTC CASSRTGTSGTYEQYF
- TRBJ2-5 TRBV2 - TGTGCCAGCATCTCGACAGGAGAGACCCAGTACTTC CASISTGETQYF
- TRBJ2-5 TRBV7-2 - TGTGCCAGCAGCTCGCAGGGCCCGGACCAAGAGACCCAGTACTTC CASSSQGPDQETQYF
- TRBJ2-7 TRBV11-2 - TGTGCCAGCAGCCCTGGGACGTTCGTGTACTTC CASSPGTFVYF
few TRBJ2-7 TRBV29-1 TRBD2 TGCAGCGTTTTTAGCGGGAGGTACGAGCAGTACTTC CSVFSGRYEQYF
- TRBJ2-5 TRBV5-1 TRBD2 TGCGCCAGCAGCTCGACGGGACTAGCGGGGGAGGGAACCCAGTACTTC CASSSTGLAGEGTQYF
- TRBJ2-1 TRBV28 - TGTGCCAGCAGTTTAAATAGTCCATACAATGAGCAGTTCTTC CASSLNSPYNEQFF
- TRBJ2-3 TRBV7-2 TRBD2 TGTGCCAGCAGCTTAGTAGGGGTCGGAGGGAGGGTTGGAGATACGCAGTATTTT CASSLVGVGGRVGDTQYF
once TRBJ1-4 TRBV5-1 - TGCGCCAGCAGCTTGGCAGGGCCCTTTAATGAAAAACTGTTTTTT CASSLAGPFNEKLFF
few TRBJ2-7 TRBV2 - TGTGCCAGCTCGGTATTAGGGGCGGGGGAGCAGTACTTC CASSVLGAGEQYF
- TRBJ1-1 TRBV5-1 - TGCGCCAGCAGCTTGGCCGAGGCGCTGGGCACTGAAGCTTTCTTT CASSLAEALGTEAFF
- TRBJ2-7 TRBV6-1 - TGTGCCAGCAGTGAAATTGGCAGAGGAGGCGAGCAGTACTTC CASSEIGRGGEQYF
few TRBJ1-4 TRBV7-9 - TGTGCCAGCAGCCGCACCTTCCAGGGAGTGCATGAAAAACTGTTTTTT CASSRTFQGVHEKLFF
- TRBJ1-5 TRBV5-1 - TGCGCCAGCAGTCAACAGGGTGGACCCAACAAAAGCAATCAGCCCCAGCATTTT CASSQQGGPNKSNQPQHF
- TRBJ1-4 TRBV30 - TGTGCCTGGAGACCCACCAGGTTGGTCGAAAAACTGTTTTTT CAWRPTRLVEKLFF
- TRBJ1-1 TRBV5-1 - TGCGCCAGCTTTCAGGGTACCCACGGCACTGAAGCTTTCTTT CASFQGTHGTEAFF
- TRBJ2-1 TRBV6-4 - TGTGCCAGCAGTGATTCGGCCCGACGTCGGGAGCAGTTCTTC CASSDSARRREQFF
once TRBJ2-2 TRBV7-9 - TGTGCCAGCAGCTCTACGGGCCCTATTTACACCGGGGAGCTGTTTTTT CASSSTGPIYTGELFF
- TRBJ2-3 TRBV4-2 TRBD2 TGTGCCAGCAGCCGAACTAGCGGGGGGAACACAGATACGCAGTATTTT CASSRTSGGNTDTQYF
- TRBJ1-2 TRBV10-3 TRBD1 TGTGCCATCACCGCCGGACAGGGGTCCCAAAAGAATGGCTACACCTTC CAITAGQGSQKNGYTF
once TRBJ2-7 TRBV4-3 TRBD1 TGCGCCAGCAGCCCACACAGGGGGGCCAACATGATGTACGAGCAGTACTTC CASSPHRGANMMYEQYF
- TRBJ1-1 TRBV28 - TGTGCCAGCAGCCGCCCAGAGAACACTGAAGCTTTCTTT CASSRPENTEAFF
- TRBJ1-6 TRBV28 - TGTGCCAGCACCCCCCCTCGGGGACCCCTCCACTTT CASTPPRGPLHF
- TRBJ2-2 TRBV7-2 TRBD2 TGTGCCAGCAGCTTACGAGCGGGAGTGGACACCGGGGAGCTGTTTTTT CASSLRAGVDTGELFF
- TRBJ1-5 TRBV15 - TGTGCCACCAGCAGAGATGGCGGGAAGAATCAGCCCCAGCATTTT CATSRDGGKNQPQHF